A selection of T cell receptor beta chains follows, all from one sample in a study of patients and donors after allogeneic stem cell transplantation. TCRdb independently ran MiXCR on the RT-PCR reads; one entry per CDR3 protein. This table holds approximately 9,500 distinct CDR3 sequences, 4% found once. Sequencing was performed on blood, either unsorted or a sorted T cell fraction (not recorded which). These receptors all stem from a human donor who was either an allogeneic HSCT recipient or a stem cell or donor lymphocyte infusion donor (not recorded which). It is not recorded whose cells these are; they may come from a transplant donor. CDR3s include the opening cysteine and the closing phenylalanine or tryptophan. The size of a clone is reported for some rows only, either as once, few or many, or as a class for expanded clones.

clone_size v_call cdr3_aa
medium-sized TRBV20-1 CSARLGLAGNQPQHF
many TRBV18 CASSPEPLGGYTF
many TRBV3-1 CASSPFSDPLNEQFF
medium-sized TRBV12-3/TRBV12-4 CASSLNTVDEKLFF
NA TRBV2 CASSGADLDYEQYF
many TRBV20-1 CSASKVGTFTGELFF
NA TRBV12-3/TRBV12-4 CASSLALTGARLSAGNEQYF
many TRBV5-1 CASSLVSVAASTDTQYF
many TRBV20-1 CSASPSSGWWVPPPYEQYF
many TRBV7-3 CASSLYSNTYNEQFF
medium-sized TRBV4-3 CASSQELAGVFETQYF
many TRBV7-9 CASNPGTGGLPGNTIYF
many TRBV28 CVSSLGERNQPQHF
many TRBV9 CASSVGGSSYEQYF
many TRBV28 CASSLEGLRGYTF
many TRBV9 CASSVVSGDTGELFF
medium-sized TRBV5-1 CASSLLYAGQDLYEQYF
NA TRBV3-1 CASSQVGTGELFF
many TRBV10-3 CASSGLWGGPSEQYF
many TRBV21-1 CASSKLAGGPGDTQYF
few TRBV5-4 CASSPGTSGTGTQYF
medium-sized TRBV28 CASSFSSSGTVFHSYEQYF
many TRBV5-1 CASSLMGEQYF
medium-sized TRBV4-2 CASSQAHSNSYNEQFF
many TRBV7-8 CASSLVGTGNGNTIYF
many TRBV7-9 CASSFLAGGTDTQYF
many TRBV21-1 CASSSEARRSRDRAGRSPLHF
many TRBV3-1 CASSQVQATYEQYF
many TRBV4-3 CASSPTGVVADTQYF
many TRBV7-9 CASSQQGNYGYTF
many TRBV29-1 CSVDAQKFYNEQFF
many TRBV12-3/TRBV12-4 CASSLWLAGGENEQFF
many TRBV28 CASSLVAGVKVAGELFF
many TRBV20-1 CSAIRRNPNYGYTF
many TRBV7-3 CASSHGQYNEQFF
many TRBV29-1 CSVSDVTNQPQHF